This TCR beta chain was found in a study of CXCR3-negative and CXCR3-positive naive CD8 T cells. CDR3 length: 15 residues. Germline lookup yields CDR1 SQVTM and CDR2 ANQGSEA. General study findings and limits: Greater hydrophobicity was found in TRB CDR3s of CXCR3-positive naive cells than of CXCR3-negative naive cells.

5' RACE that incorporated UMI labels was used to prepare the TRB cDNA libraries. TCRdb reprocessed the 5' RACE reads and stores each CDR3 protein as one record, lacking DNA. Recorded for this sample: around 60,000 distinct CDR3 sequences. In regard to this clonotype: The antigen remains unidentified.

Sequences were obtained from naive CXCR3+ CD8+ T cells from blood. Documented subset: CD45RO-CCR7+CD27+CD95- naive CD8+ T cells expressing CXCR3 (TNR3+). The chain employs TRBV29-1 and TRBJ2-7; TCRdb lists TRBD1, though no DNA is available to test this call. The source is a human donor in good health. Some clones in this sample may be carry-over from other donors' samples. This chain's CDR3 is CSVEEPGQATYEQYF.